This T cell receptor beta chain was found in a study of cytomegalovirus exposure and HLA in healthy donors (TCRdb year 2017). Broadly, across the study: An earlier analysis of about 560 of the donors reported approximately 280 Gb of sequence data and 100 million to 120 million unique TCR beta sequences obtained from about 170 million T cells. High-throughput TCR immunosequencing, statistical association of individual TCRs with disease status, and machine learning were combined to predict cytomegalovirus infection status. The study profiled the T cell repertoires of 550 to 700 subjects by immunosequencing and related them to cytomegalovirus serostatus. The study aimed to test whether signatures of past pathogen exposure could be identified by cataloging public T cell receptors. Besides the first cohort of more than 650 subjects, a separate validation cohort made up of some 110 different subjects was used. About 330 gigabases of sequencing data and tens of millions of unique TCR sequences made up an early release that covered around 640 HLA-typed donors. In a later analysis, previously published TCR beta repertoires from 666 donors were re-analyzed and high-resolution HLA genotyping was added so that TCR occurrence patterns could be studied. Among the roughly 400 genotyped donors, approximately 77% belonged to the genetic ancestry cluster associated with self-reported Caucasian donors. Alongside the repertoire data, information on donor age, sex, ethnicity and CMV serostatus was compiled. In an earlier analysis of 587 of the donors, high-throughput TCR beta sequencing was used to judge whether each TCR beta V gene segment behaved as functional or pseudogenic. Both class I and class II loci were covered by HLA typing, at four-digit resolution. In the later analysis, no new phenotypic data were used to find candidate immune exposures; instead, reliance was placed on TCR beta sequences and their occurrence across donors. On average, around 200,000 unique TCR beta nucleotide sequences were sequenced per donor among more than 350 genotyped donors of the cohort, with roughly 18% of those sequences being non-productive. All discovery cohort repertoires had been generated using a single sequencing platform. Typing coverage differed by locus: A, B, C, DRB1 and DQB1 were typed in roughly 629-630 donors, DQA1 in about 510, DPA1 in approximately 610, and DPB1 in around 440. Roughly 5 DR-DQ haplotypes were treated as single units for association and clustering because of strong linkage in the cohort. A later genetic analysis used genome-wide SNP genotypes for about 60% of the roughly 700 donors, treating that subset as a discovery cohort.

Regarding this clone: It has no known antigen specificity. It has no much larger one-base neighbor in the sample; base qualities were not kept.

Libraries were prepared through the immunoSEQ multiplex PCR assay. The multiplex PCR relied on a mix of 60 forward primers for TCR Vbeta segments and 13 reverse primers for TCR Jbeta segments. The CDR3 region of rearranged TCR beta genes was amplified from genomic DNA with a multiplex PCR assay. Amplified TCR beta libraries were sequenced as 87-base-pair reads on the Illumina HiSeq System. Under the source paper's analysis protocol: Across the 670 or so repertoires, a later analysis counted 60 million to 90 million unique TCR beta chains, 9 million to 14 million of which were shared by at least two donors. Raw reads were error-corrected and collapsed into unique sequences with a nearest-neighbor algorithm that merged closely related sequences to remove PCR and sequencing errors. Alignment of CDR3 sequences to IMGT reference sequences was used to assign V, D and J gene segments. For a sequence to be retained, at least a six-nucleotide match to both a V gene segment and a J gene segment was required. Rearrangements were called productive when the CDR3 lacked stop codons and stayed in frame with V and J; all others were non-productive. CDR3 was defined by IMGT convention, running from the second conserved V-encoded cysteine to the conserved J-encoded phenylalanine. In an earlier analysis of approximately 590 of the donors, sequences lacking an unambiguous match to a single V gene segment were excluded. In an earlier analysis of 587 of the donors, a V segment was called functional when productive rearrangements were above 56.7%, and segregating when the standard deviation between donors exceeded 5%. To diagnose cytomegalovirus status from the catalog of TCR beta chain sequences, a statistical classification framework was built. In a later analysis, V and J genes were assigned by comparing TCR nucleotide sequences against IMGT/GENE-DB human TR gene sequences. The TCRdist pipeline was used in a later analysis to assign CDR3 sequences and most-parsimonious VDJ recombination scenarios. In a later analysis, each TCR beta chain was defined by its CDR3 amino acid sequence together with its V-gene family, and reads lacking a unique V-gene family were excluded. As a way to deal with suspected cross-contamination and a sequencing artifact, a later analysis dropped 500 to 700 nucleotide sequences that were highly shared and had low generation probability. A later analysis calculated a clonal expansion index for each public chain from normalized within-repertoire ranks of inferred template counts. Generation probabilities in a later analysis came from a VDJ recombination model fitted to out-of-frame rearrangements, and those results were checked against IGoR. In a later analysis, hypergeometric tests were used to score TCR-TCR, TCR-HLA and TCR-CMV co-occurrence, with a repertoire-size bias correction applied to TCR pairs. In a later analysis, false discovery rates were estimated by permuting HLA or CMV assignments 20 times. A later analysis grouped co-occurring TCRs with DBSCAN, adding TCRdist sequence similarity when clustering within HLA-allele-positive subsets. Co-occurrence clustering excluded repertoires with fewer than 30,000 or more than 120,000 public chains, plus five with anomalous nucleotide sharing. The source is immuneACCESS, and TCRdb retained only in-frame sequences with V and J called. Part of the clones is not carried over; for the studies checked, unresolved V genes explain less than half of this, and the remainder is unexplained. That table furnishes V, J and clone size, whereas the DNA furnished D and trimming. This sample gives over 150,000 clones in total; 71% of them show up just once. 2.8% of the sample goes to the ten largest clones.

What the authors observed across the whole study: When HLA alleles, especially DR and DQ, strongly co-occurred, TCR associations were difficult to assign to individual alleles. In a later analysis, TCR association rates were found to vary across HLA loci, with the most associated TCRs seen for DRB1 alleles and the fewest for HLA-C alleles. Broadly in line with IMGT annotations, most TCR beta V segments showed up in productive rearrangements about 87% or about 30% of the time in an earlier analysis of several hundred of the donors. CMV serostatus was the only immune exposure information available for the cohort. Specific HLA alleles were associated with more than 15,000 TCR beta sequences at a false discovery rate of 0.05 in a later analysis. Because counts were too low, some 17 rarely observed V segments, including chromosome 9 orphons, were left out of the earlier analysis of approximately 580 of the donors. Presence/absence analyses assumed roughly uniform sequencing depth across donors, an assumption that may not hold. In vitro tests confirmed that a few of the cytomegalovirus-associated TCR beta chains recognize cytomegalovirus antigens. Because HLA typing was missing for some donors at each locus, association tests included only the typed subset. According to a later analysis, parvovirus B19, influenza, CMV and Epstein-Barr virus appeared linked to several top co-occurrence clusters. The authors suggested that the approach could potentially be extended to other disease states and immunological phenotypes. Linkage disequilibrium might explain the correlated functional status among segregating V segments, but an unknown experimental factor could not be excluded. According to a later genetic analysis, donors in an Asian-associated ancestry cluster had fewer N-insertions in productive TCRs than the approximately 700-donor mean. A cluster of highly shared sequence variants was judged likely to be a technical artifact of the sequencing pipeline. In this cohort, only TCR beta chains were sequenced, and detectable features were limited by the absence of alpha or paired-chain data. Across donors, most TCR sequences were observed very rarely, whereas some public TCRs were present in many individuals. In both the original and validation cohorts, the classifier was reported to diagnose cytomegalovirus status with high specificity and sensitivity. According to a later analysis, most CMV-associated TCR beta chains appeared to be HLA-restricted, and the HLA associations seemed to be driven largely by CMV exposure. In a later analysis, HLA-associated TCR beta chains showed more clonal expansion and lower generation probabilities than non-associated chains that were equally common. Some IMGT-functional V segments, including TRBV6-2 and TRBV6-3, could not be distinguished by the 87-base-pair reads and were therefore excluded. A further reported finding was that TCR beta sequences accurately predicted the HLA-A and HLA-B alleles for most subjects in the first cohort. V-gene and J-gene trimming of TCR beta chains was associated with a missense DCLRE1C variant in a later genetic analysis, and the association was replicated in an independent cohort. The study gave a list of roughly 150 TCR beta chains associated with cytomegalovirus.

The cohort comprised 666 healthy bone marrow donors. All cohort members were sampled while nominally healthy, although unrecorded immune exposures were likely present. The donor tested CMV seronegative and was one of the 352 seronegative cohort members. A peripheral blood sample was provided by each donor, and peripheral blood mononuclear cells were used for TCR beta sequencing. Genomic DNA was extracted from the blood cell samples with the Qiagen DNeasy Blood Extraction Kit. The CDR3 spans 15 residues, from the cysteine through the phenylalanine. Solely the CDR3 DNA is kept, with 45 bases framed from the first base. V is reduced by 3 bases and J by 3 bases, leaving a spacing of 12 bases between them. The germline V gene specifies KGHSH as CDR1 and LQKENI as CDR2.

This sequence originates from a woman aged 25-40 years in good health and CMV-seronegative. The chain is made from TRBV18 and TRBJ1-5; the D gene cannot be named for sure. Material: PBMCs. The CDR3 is CASSPTGSTNQPQHF. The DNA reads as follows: TGTGCCAGCTCACCCACCGGGTCGACCAATCAGCCCCAGCATTTT.